This TCR beta chain stems from a study of blood T cell repertoires in COVID-19. At the level of the study: The samples span acute and convalescent COVID-19 from the United States, Italy and Spain. From T cells, B-cell-depleted T cells, or PBMCs came the material, which was cDNA or gDNA.

Methods used by the authors: Reference gene primer amplification gave estimated nucleated cell counts. The data were produced by immunoSEQ multiplex PCR, yet TCRdb's version contains in-frame clones alone and is incomplete. V, J and clone size are taken as reported in that table, and D and trimming were inferred from the DNA itself. The sample lists about 190,000 clones; around 86% were seen once. Trimming removed 11 bases at V and 3 bases at J, with 16 bases between. CDR3 length: 13 residues. Germline V gene data show CDR1 as WNHNN and CDR2 as SYGVQD (reference sequence). This clonotype originated in a middle-aged woman with acute or convalescent COVID-19. This chain uses TRBV10-1 with TRBJ2-5; weak D call: TRBD1 (6 bases). Sequenced: peripheral blood. CDR3 in DNA: TGCGCCCGTCAAAACAGGGAGAAAGAGACCCAGTACTTC. It yields the protein CARQNREKETQYF.